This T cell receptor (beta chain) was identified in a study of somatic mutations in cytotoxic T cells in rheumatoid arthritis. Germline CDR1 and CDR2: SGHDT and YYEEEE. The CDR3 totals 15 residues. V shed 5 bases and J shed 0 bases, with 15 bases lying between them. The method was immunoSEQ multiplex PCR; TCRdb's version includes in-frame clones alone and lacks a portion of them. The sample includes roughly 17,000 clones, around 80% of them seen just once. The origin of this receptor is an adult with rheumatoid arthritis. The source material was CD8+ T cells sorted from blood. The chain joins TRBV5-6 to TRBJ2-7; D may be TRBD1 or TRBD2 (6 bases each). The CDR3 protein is CASSQTGASSYEQYF. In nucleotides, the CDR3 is TGTGCCAGCAGTCAGACGGGGGCGAGCTCCTACGAGCAGTACTTC.